A selection of T cell receptor beta chains follows, all from one sample in a study of blood T cell repertoires in COVID-19. Libraries were prepared by immunoSEQ multiplex PCR; TCRdb keeps only in-frame clonotypes and omits some of them. The table has around 29,000 clones, around 74% seen once. Sample: peripheral blood. These TCRs come from a woman aged 70-85 years with active or convalescent COVID-19. CDR3s include the opening cysteine and the closing phenylalanine or tryptophan. D genes are given only for firm matches. The size field is filled for only some rows; it gives once, few, many or a size class.

D gene: -; V gene: TRBV30; clone size: few; J gene: TRBJ2-7; CDR3 protein: CAWSVRGEQYF; CDR3 DNA: TGTGCCTGGAGTGTAAGGGGGGAGCAGTACTTC
D gene: -; V gene: TRBV2; clone size: -; J gene: TRBJ1-2; CDR3 protein: CASSERESYTF; CDR3 DNA: TGTGCCAGCAGTGAGAGGGAAAGCTACACCTTC
D gene: -; V gene: TRBV3-1/TRBV3-2; clone size: -; J gene: TRBJ2-7; CDR3 protein: CASSVFYEQYF; CDR3 DNA: TGTGCCAGCAGCGTATTCTACGAGCAGTACTTC
D gene: -; V gene: TRBV5-1; clone size: few; J gene: TRBJ2-5; CDR3 protein: CASSLSSRGKETQYF; CDR3 DNA: TGCGCCAGCAGCTTGTCGAGCAGGGGAAAAGAGACCCAGTACTTC
D gene: -; V gene: TRBV19; clone size: -; J gene: TRBJ2-1; CDR3 protein: CASSIGYHNEQFF; CDR3 DNA: TGTGCCAGTAGTATCGGGTACCACAATGAGCAGTTCTTC
D gene: -; V gene: TRBV7-2; clone size: once; J gene: TRBJ2-7; CDR3 protein: CASRRGDKGYEQYF; CDR3 DNA: TGTGCCAGCAGGAGAGGGGACAAAGGATACGAGCAGTACTTC
D gene: -; V gene: TRBV11-2; clone size: -; J gene: TRBJ1-1; CDR3 protein: CASSLVGPSGGEAFF; CDR3 DNA: TGTGCCAGCAGCTTAGTTGGCCCTAGCGGGGGGGAAGCTTTCTTT
D gene: TRBD2; V gene: TRBV2; clone size: -; J gene: TRBJ2-7; CDR3 protein: CASKSGGAGEQYF; CDR3 DNA: TGTGCCAGCAAAAGCGGGGGGGCGGGTGAGCAGTACTTC
D gene: -; V gene: TRBV6-5; clone size: -; J gene: TRBJ1-2; CDR3 protein: CASSYNYEGLYGYTF; CDR3 DNA: TGTGCCAGCAGTTACAATTACGAGGGTTTGTATGGCTACACCTTC
D gene: TRBD2; V gene: TRBV19; clone size: once; J gene: TRBJ2-1; CDR3 protein: CASSRGGSIAGGLFEQFF; CDR3 DNA: TGTGCCAGTAGTCGCGGCGGTTCAATAGCGGGGGGGCTTTTTGAGCAGTTCTTC
D gene: -; V gene: TRBV30; clone size: few; J gene: TRBJ1-4; CDR3 protein: CAWSPPGTNEKLFF; CDR3 DNA: TGTGCCTGGAGTCCACCGGGAACTAATGAAAAACTGTTTTTT
D gene: TRBD1; V gene: TRBV10-1; clone size: -; J gene: TRBJ2-1; CDR3 protein: CASSESGRGQQFF; CDR3 DNA: TGCGCCAGCAGTGAGTCAGGCAGGGGGCAGCAGTTCTTC
D gene: -; V gene: TRBV5-1; clone size: once; J gene: TRBJ1-1; CDR3 protein: CASSLGSSGRITEAFF; CDR3 DNA: TGCGCCAGCAGCTTGGGAAGCAGCGGGAGGATCACTGAAGCTTTCTTT
D gene: TRBD2; V gene: TRBV19; clone size: few; J gene: TRBJ2-7; CDR3 protein: CASSTNSPSGTSGRAKFGEQYF; CDR3 DNA: TGTGCCAGTAGTACCAACTCGCCCTCCGGGACTAGCGGGAGGGCGAAGTTTGGCGAGCAGTACTTC
D gene: TRBD2; V gene: TRBV19; clone size: -; J gene: TRBJ2-1; CDR3 protein: CASSIGTSGYSSYNEQFF; CDR3 DNA: TGTGCCAGTAGTATAGGTACTAGCGGCTACAGCTCCTACAATGAGCAGTTCTTC
D gene: -; V gene: TRBV3-1/TRBV3-2; clone size: -; J gene: TRBJ1-1; CDR3 protein: CASSRAAYPEAFF; CDR3 DNA: TGTGCCAGCTCTCGAGCTGCGTACCCTGAAGCTTTCTTT
D gene: TRBD1; V gene: TRBV5-4; clone size: -; J gene: TRBJ1-2; CDR3 protein: CASSLARTGGVRYTF; CDR3 DNA: TGTGCCAGCAGCTTGGCGCGGACAGGGGGCGTTCGCTACACCTTC
D gene: -; V gene: TRBV4-3; clone size: -; J gene: TRBJ1-3; CDR3 protein: CASSQSQGTEAGSGNTIYF; CDR3 DNA: TGCGCCAGCAGCCAAAGCCAGGGGACGGAGGCCGGCTCTGGAAACACCATATATTTT
D gene: -; V gene: TRBV11-3; clone size: -; J gene: TRBJ2-1; CDR3 protein: CASSLEGGPNEQFF; CDR3 DNA: TGTGCCAGCAGCTTAGAGGGGGGGCCGAATGAGCAGTTCTTC
D gene: -; V gene: TRBV11-2; clone size: -; J gene: TRBJ2-2; CDR3 protein: CASRSLSGKHTGELFF; CDR3 DNA: TGTGCCAGCAGATCCCTCTCCGGGAAACACACCGGGGAGCTGTTTTTT
D gene: -; V gene: TRBV7-2; clone size: few; J gene: TRBJ1-4; CDR3 protein: CASSPSRGRANEKLFF; CDR3 DNA: TGTGCCAGCAGCCCATCGCGGGGGCGGGCTAATGAAAAACTGTTTTTT
D gene: TRBD1; V gene: TRBV7-9; clone size: -; J gene: TRBJ1-1; CDR3 protein: CASSLKRDRGTEAFF; CDR3 DNA: TGTGCCAGCAGCTTGAAGAGGGACAGGGGGACTGAAGCTTTCTTT
D gene: -; V gene: TRBV7-2; clone size: -; J gene: TRBJ1-3; CDR3 protein: CASSLDSGGAGNTIYF; CDR3 DNA: TGTGCCAGCAGCTTAGATTCGGGGGGAGCTGGAAACACCATATATTTT
D gene: TRBD1; V gene: TRBV3-1/TRBV3-2; clone size: -; J gene: TRBJ2-6; CDR3 protein: CASIHSGTEARGANVLTF; CDR3 DNA: TGTGCCAGTATACACTCCGGGACAGAGGCTCGTGGGGCCAACGTCCTGACTTTC
D gene: -; V gene: TRBV29-1; clone size: -; J gene: TRBJ2-3; CDR3 protein: CSVETGGDTQYF; CDR3 DNA: TGCAGCGTTGAAACCGGCGGAGATACGCAGTATTTT
D gene: -; V gene: TRBV6-5; clone size: once; J gene: TRBJ1-5; CDR3 protein: CASGGGGQPQHF; CDR3 DNA: TGTGCCAGCGGAGGGGGGGGTCAGCCCCAGCATTTT
D gene: TRBD2; V gene: TRBV7-2; clone size: -; J gene: TRBJ2-5; CDR3 protein: CASSLSSGGTQETQYF; CDR3 DNA: TGTGCCAGCAGCTTAAGCAGCGGGGGTACCCAAGAGACCCAGTACTTC
D gene: TRBD2; V gene: TRBV24-1; clone size: -; J gene: TRBJ2-1; CDR3 protein: CATSEASGRREQFF; CDR3 DNA: TGTGCCACCAGTGAGGCTAGCGGGAGGCGGGAGCAGTTCTTC
D gene: -; V gene: TRBV30; clone size: few; J gene: TRBJ1-1; CDR3 protein: CACSQGWAEAFF; CDR3 DNA: TGTGCTTGTAGTCAGGGTTGGGCTGAAGCTTTCTTT
D gene: TRBD2; V gene: TRBV4-1; clone size: -; J gene: TRBJ2-5; CDR3 protein: CASSQDLASGVGTQYF; CDR3 DNA: TGCGCCAGCAGCCAAGATTTGGCTAGCGGGGTAGGGACCCAGTACTTC
D gene: TRBD1; V gene: TRBV12-5; clone size: -; J gene: TRBJ2-1; CDR3 protein: CASGSGQGAYNEQFF; CDR3 DNA: TGTGCTAGTGGTTCGGGACAGGGGGCTTACAATGAGCAGTTCTTC
D gene: TRBD2; V gene: TRBV3-1/TRBV3-2; clone size: -; J gene: TRBJ2-5; CDR3 protein: CASSHSGGETQYF; CDR3 DNA: TGTGCCAGCAGCCACAGCGGGGGGGAGACCCAGTACTTC
D gene: TRBD1; V gene: TRBV14; clone size: -; J gene: TRBJ2-5; CDR3 protein: CASSLDRGTVHETQYF; CDR3 DNA: TGTGCCAGCAGCCTGGACAGGGGGACGGTTCATGAGACCCAGTACTTC
D gene: -; V gene: TRBV12-5; clone size: -; J gene: TRBJ2-7; CDR3 protein: CASGLLNREQYF; CDR3 DNA: TGTGCTAGTGGTTTGTTGAACAGAGAGCAGTACTTC
D gene: TRBD1; V gene: TRBV7-2; clone size: few; J gene: TRBJ1-1; CDR3 protein: CASSLAAGGFTEAFF; CDR3 DNA: TGTGCCAGCAGCTTAGCGGCAGGGGGGTTCACTGAAGCTTTCTTT
D gene: TRBD2; V gene: TRBV6-5; clone size: -; J gene: TRBJ2-3; CDR3 protein: CASSYSLADITDTQYF; CDR3 DNA: TGTGCCAGCAGTTACTCACTAGCGGATATCACAGATACGCAGTATTTT
D gene: TRBD2; V gene: TRBV6-5; clone size: -; J gene: TRBJ2-5; CDR3 protein: CASSLAGEEETQYF; CDR3 DNA: TGTGCCAGCAGCTTAGCGGGGGAGGAAGAGACCCAGTACTTC
D gene: -; V gene: TRBV12-3/TRBV12-4; clone size: -; J gene: TRBJ1-2; CDR3 protein: CASSLGQHYGYTF; CDR3 DNA: TGTGCCAGCAGTTTAGGACAGCACTATGGCTACACCTTC
D gene: TRBD2; V gene: TRBV5-1; clone size: -; J gene: TRBJ2-1; CDR3 protein: CASSPVPGGTYNEQFF; CDR3 DNA: TGCGCCAGCAGCCCAGTTCCGGGAGGGACCTACAATGAGCAGTTCTTC
D gene: TRBD1; V gene: TRBV28; clone size: -; J gene: TRBJ1-1; CDR3 protein: CASSGQENTEAFF; CDR3 DNA: TGTGCCAGCAGCGGACAGGAGAACACTGAAGCTTTCTTT
D gene: TRBD1; V gene: TRBV19; clone size: few; J gene: TRBJ2-7; CDR3 protein: CASSTGQGGEQYF; CDR3 DNA: TGTGCCAGTAGTACCGGACAGGGAGGCGAGCAGTACTTC
D gene: TRBD2; V gene: TRBV6-5; clone size: -; J gene: TRBJ2-3; CDR3 protein: CASSYWGLASTDTQYF; CDR3 DNA: TGTGCCAGCAGTTACTGGGGACTAGCGAGCACAGATACGCAGTATTTT
D gene: -; V gene: TRBV3-1/TRBV3-2; clone size: -; J gene: TRBJ2-2; CDR3 protein: CASSRGGGIGTGELFF; CDR3 DNA: TGTGCCAGCAGCCGAGGGGGAGGGATCGGCACCGGGGAGCTGTTTTTT
D gene: TRBD2; V gene: TRBV3-1/TRBV3-2; clone size: -; J gene: TRBJ2-5; CDR3 protein: CASSQDLSGRASGTQYF; CDR3 DNA: TGTGCCAGCAGCCAAGATCTTAGCGGGAGGGCCTCGGGGACCCAGTACTTC